The present T cell receptor beta chain was sequenced within a study of Ad26.COV2.S vaccination and SARS-CoV-2 variants (dated by TCRdb to about 2021). A note on the overall study: Vaccine-arm donors were drawn from COV1001, a multicentre, randomized, double-blind, placebo-controlled phase I-IIa trial of Ad26.COV2.S in healthy adults. Ad26.COV2.S was administered intramuscularly at 5 x 10^10 or 1 x 10^11 viral particles, either as a single shot or as two shots given 56 days apart. TCRbeta repertoire sequencing was used to assess the specificity and breadth of SARS-CoV-2-reactive T cell receptors after Ad26.COV2.S vaccination. The TCR-sequenced set comprised approximately 32 samples: some 19 Ad26.COV2.S vaccine recipients, 5 placebo recipients and 8 SARS-CoV-2 convalescent individuals. Trial participants were randomized into five groups of five: low-dose or high-dose Ad26.COV2.S given once or twice, or placebo on both occasions. Throughout the experiments and outcome assessment, investigators stayed blinded to trial group allocation.

Concerning this clone itself: No cognate antigen has been identified for it. Per-nucleotide qualities are absent, and no much larger clonotype sits a single base away.

From the cysteine through the phenylalanine, the CDR3 covers 15 amino acids. Only the CDR3 portion is preserved as DNA: 45 bases, with reading frame beginning at the first base. At the junction V is shortened by 6 bases and J by 0 bases; bases outside the gene matches: 3. The germline V gene sets CDR1 to MNHEY and CDR2 to SVGAGI. The study at large found these results: The study lacked the statistical power to compare responses across vaccine doses or regimens. According to the authors, total T cell responses may have been underestimated by the TCR breadth and depth analyses. Higher spike-specific TCR breadth was observed in Ad26.COV2.S recipients than in placebo recipients (P = 0.0014). After vaccination, substantial breadth of spike-specific CD8+ and CD4+ T cell responses was reported. Vaccine and placebo recipients had comparable non-spike TCR breadth, which fits with the vaccine containing only spike.

TCRbeta CDR3 regions were sequenced with the immunoSEQ Assay. After extraction, genomic DNA underwent amplification by bias-controlled multiplex PCR, followed by high-throughput sequencing. On the authors' methods: Collapsing and filtering of sequences were performed to quantify the absolute abundance of each unique TCRbeta CDR3 region. T cell fraction was estimated by normalizing TCRbeta template counts to usable DNA, which was measured by amplifying reference genes present in all nucleated cells. Repertoire TCRs were annotated as SARS-CoV-2-specific by exact matching of V gene, CDR3 amino acid sequence and J gene to a known reactive TCR set. The reference SARS-CoV-2 TCR set was obtained from MIRA and was filtered for enrichment in COVID-19-positive ImmuneCODE repertoires, whereby public or cross-reactive TCRs were removed. Using the MIRA antigens, annotated TCRs were further analysed by specific ORF or by position within an ORF. Breadth was defined as the number of annotated unique rearrangements divided by the total number of unique productive rearrangements, and depth was defined as the summed frequency of the annotated unique rearrangements. TCR breadth was compared between groups using two-sided Wilcoxon rank-sum tests. TCRdb's version of the immuneACCESS table is confined to in-frame rearrangements and falls short of the full clone set. An unresolved V gene accounts for under half of the shortfall where checked; the remainder is of unknown origin. V and J calls and clone size follow that table, whereas D and trimming were derived from the DNA. This sample comprises around 300,000 clones, 85% to 90% of them detected only once. The ten largest clones add up to roughly 4.8% of the sample.

The treatment or condition label, read with the paper, signifies: 15 to 20 received Ad26.COV2.S at low or high dose, single or two shots; roughly 5 received placebo; per-sample allocation not given. Repertoires of vaccine and placebo recipients were sequenced from samples taken on day 63 after the first injection. Cohort 1b enrolled 20 to 30 adults aged 18-55 years at a single site in Boston, USA, between 29 July and 7 August 2020. Ad26.COV2.S was a replication-incompetent adenovirus type 26 vector that expressed a prefusion-stabilized SARS-CoV-2 spike protein derived from the original Wuhan strain.

The sequence was obtained from a person aged 18-65 years who received the Ad26.COV2.S COVID-19 vaccine or a placebo. Sequencing used peripheral blood, obtained in a trial of Ad26.COV2.S vaccine versus placebo. This sequence uses TRBV6-5 and TRBJ1-5, with 9 central nucleotides matching TRBD1. The nucleotides are TGTGCCAGCAGGACAGGGGGACCTAGCAATCAGCCCCAGCATTTT. Its protein product is CASRTGGPSNQPQHF.